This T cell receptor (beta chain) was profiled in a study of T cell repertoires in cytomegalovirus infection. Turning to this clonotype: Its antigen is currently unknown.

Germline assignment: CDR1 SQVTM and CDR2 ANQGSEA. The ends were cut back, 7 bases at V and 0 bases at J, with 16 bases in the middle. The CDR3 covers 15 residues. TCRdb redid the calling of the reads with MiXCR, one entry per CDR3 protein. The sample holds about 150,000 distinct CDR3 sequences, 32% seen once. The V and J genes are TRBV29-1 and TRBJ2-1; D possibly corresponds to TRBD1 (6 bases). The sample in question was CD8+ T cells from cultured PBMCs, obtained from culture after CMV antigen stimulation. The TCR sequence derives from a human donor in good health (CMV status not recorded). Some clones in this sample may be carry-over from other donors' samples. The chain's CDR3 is CSGAGTNSSYNEQFF. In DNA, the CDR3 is TGCAGCGGGGCCGGGACAAACAGCTCCTACAATGAGCAGTTCTTC.